These 25 T cell receptor beta chains were sequenced from one sample in a study of blood T cell repertoires in COVID-19. Measured with immunoSEQ multiplex PCR; TCRdb has only the in-frame clones, and not every one. This sample has around 140,000 clones; around 89% occur once, and the top ten carry around 10%. Sequencing was performed on peripheral blood. These receptors came from a man aged 45-60 years with acute or convalescent COVID-19.

The CDR3 is CASRHRGQPQHF. For the CDR3, the DNA is TGTGCCAGCAGACACAGGGGACAGCCCCAGCATTTT. The chain uses TRBV12-3 or TRBV12-4 and TRBJ1-5; 7 nucleotides align to TRBD1. There are 12 residues in the CDR3. V lost 6 bases to trimming and J lost 7 bases; unmatched junction nucleotides: 3.

The table lists this clone with many counts. The chain couples TRBV6-5 to TRBJ1-4; D unclear. Trimming took off 7 bases at V and 5 bases at J, with 14 bases between the two ends. Germline-derived CDR1 and CDR2 are MNHEY and SVGAGI. The CDR3 contains 14 residues. CDR3 nucleotide sequence: TGTGCCAGCACTGCTGGCAGCGCCAATGAAAAACTGTTTTTT. This translates into CASTAGSANEKLFF.

This chain uses TRBV14 with TRBJ2-2, with D maybe TRBD1 (5 bases). The V end lost 6 bases, the J end lost 1 base, and 15 bases lay between the germline ends. Germline loops: CDR1 SGHDN, CDR2 FVKESK. The CDR3 has 16 residues. CDR3 amino acids: CASSSVGEMNTGELFF. The CDR3 DNA is TGTGCCAGCAGTTCCGTAGGGGAAATGAACACCGGGGAGCTGTTTTTT. The whole variable domain, filled in from reference TRBV14 and TRBJ2-2, reads EAGVTQFPSHSVIEKGQTVTLRCDPISGHDNLYWYRRVMGKEIKFLLHFVKESKQDESGMPNNRFLAERTGGTYSTLKVQPAELEDSGVYFCASSSVGEMNTGELFFGEGSRLTVL.

V is TRBV5-1 and J is TRBJ2-2; 8 positions match TRBD1. CDR1 SGHRS and CDR2 YFSETQ come from the germline V gene. The V segment lost 3 bases and the J segment 6 bases; nucleotides outside the gene matches: 7. There are 15 residues in the CDR3. The CDR3 loop reads CASSSGQGWAGELFF. In DNA, the CDR3 is TGCGCCAGCAGCTCCGGACAGGGATGGGCCGGGGAGCTGTTTTTT.

This chain joins TRBV27 and TRBJ2-3; 8 bases line up with TRBD2. Looked up from germline, CDR1 is MNHEY and CDR2 is SMNVEV (reference sequence). V gave up 7 bases and J gave up 3 bases; unmatched junction bases: 9. The CDR3 is made up of 15 amino acids. The CDR3 protein is CASTIAGSVTDTQYF. CDR3 coding DNA: TGTGCCAGCACCATAGCGGGATCGGTAACAGATACGCAGTATTTT.

This clone has more than one count but fewer than ten. The gene calls are TRBV10-3 and TRBJ1-2; 12 bases fit TRBD1. CDR3 length: 17 amino acids. The germline gives CDR1 ENHRY, CDR2 SYGVKD. Trimming removed 4 bases from V and 4 bases from J; junction bases left unmatched: 10. The CDR3 is CAISAWGQGAEGYGYTF. The CDR3 DNA reads as TGTGCCATCAGTGCTTGGGGACAGGGGGCAGAGGGCTATGGCTACACCTTC.

The chain recombines TRBV7-9 with TRBJ2-7; 10 positions agree with TRBD2. Germline loops: CDR1 SEHNR, CDR2 FQNEAQ (reference sequence). Trimming removed 5 bases from V and 2 bases from J; junction bases left unmatched: 9. The CDR3 spans 16 residues. The DNA for the CDR3 is TGTGCCAGCAGCCCCCCCGGGACTAGCGCAGCCTACGAGCAGTACTTC. Translated: CASSPPGTSAAYEQYF.

J is TRBJ1-5 and V is TRBV19; the match to TRBD1 covers 9 bases. CDR3 size: 14 residues. V was clipped by 7 bases and J by 7 bases; unmatched bases: 8. The V gene's germline CDR1 is LNHDA and CDR2 SQIVND (reference sequence). The CDR3 DNA follows: TGTGCCAGTAACCCCGACAGGGGGTACCAGCCCCAGCATTTT. Amino acid sequence: CASNPDRGYQPQHF.

The chain couples TRBV9 to TRBJ2-1; 7 bases agree with TRBD2. CDR1 SGDLS and CDR2 YYNGEE come from the germline V gene. The CDR3 runs to 16 residues. Trimming at V came to 2 bases and at J to 5 bases, leaving 10 bases not matched to a gene. The CDR3 reads CASSVTPASGNNEQFF. The CDR3 DNA follows: TGTGCCAGCAGCGTTACGCCTGCTAGCGGAAACAATGAGCAGTTCTTC. The full variable domain, with the rest looked up from reference TRBV9 and TRBJ2-1, is DSGVTQTPKHLITATGQRVTLRCSPRSGDLSVYWYQQSLDQGLQFLIQYYNGEERAKGNILERFSAQQFPDLHSELNLSSLELGDSALYFCASSVTPASGNNEQFFGPGTRLTVL.

The chain employs TRBV28 and TRBJ1-2; no clear D gene. Germline V gives CDR1 MDHEN, CDR2 SYDVKM. The CDR3 consists of 12 residues. Deletions cut 1 base from V and 5 bases from J, with 5 bases between. The CDR3 coding sequence is TGTGCCAGCAGTTTATTCAGTTATGGCTACACCTTC. It codes for CASSLFSYGYTF.

The V and J genes are TRBV7-9 and TRBJ2-3; D is possibly TRBD2 (5 bases). CDR1 SEHNR and CDR2 FQNEAQ come from the germline V gene (reference sequence). With 7 bases removed from V and 6 bases from J, the gap between germline ends came to 11 bases. This CDR3 comprises 12 residues. The CDR3 DNA follows: TGTGCCAGCACCATGACGGGGGATACGCAGTATTTT. Translated: CASTMTGDTQYF.

The chain joins TRBV7-9 to TRBJ2-1, with D uncertain. Germline assignment: CDR1 SEHNR and CDR2 FQNEAQ (reference sequence). V gave up 5 bases and J gave up 6 bases, with 23 bases separating them. This CDR3 spans 17 amino acids. CDR3 nucleotides: TGTGCCAGCAGCGGTGTGTGGCTAGGCCGCGATCTCAATGAGCAGTTCTTC. Translated: CASSGVWLGRDLNEQFF.

The count of this clone is one. The gene calls are TRBV5-1 and TRBJ1-1, with 11 bases aligning to TRBD1. Germline CDR1 SGHRS, CDR2 YFSETQ. This CDR3 is built from 18 residues. V lost 4 bases, J lost 4 bases, and 15 bases stayed unmatched. Here the CDR3 DNA reads TGCGCCAGCAGCCCGGTCGGACGGACAGGGGGCGCCGGCACTGAAGCTTTCTTT. Residues: CASSPVGRTGGAGTEAFF.

The rearrangement uses TRBV7-9 and TRBJ1-2; unclear D gene. Germline-derived CDR1 and CDR2 are SEHNR and FQNEAQ (reference sequence). This CDR3 contains 14 residues. Trimming cost V 3 bases and J 8 bases, with 16 bases left between them. The CDR3 sequence is CASSFPVFLAGYTF. The DNA for the CDR3 is TGTGCCAGCAGCTTCCCCGTCTTTTTAGCGGGCTACACCTTC.

The rearrangement joins TRBV3-1 (or the pseudogene TRBV3-2) to TRBJ1-1; TRBD1 matches at 12 bases. V lost 3 bases and J lost 6; bases outside the gene matches: 5. The CDR3 has 15 amino acids. CDR1 and CDR2 from the germline V gene are LGHDT and YNNKEL (reference sequence). This CDR3 is CASSHAGTGGPEAFF. In nucleotides, the CDR3 is TGTGCCAGCAGCCATGCCGGGACAGGGGGCCCTGAAGCTTTCTTT.

The chain couples TRBV5-6 to TRBJ1-2; TRBD1 aligns across 8 bases. The CDR3 contains 15 residues. In germline, CDR1 is SGHDT, CDR2 YYEEEE. After removal of 0 bases from V and 0 bases from J, the junction contained 1 base not matched to a gene. CDR3 nucleotides: TGTGCCAGCAGCTTGGGGGACAGGTCTAACTATGGCTACACCTTC. It specifies CASSLGDRSNYGYTF.

The table lists this clone with a count of one. Germline and junction disagree at one end, which may indicate a read error. The chain is built from TRBV7-9 and TRBJ2-1; D may be TRBD1 (5 bases). CDR1 is SEHNR and CDR2 is FQNEAQ in the germline V gene (reference sequence). This CDR3 contains 12 residues. CDR3 protein: CASSLEQERPLF. In DNA form, the CDR3 reads TGTGCCAGCAGCTTAGAACAGGAGAGACCGCTCTTC.

The V and J genes are TRBV12-3 or TRBV12-4 and TRBJ1-1; no firm D call. The ends were cut back, 5 bases at V and 4 bases at J, with 8 bases in the middle. The CDR3 is made up of 12 amino acids. DNA for the CDR3: TGTGCCAGCAGTCTCCACAGCACTGAAGCTTTCTTT. It specifies CASSLHSTEAFF.

The V gene is TRBV7-9, the J gene TRBJ1-1, with 7 bases lining up with TRBD1. The CDR3 runs 14 residues. V was pared by 4 bases and J by 4 bases, with 6 bases of the junction left unmatched. Germline V gene lookup returns CDR1 SEHNR and CDR2 FQNEAQ (reference sequence). The chain's CDR3 is CASSSRQGGTEAFF. CDR3 nucleotides: TGTGCCAGCAGCTCTCGCCAGGGGGGCACTGAAGCTTTCTTT. The variable domain in full, completed from reference TRBV7-9 and TRBJ1-1, reads DTGVSQNPRHKITKRGQNVTFRCDPISEHNRLYWYRQTLGQGPEFLTYFQNEAQLEKSRLLSDRFSAERPKGSFSTLEIQRTEQGDSAMYLCASSSRQGGTEAFFGQGTRLTVV.

The gene calls are TRBV10-1 and TRBJ2-5, with no clear D. The CDR3 is 12 amino acids. Trimming left V 3 bases short and J 5 bases short, with 7 bases between. From germline, CDR1 is WNHNN and CDR2 SYGVQD (reference sequence). Written as DNA, the CDR3 is TGCGCCAGCAGTGAACACGGGGAGACCCAGTACTTC. The encoded protein is CASSEHGETQYF.

CDR3 in amino acids: CASSPGGIGRGGTEAFF. CDR3 nucleotide sequence: TGTGCCAGCAGTCCCGGAGGCATAGGGCGAGGAGGCACTGAAGCTTTCTTT. This chain links TRBV27 with TRBJ1-1; D uncertain. The CDR3 has 17 residues. V gave up 5 bases and J gave up 4 bases, with 23 bases separating them. CDR1 is MNHEY, CDR2 SMNVEV, per germline (reference sequence).

This chain connects TRBV2 to TRBJ2-7, with 10 bases identical to TRBD2. CDR3 size: 15 residues. Germline V gives CDR1 SNHLY, CDR2 FYNNEI. Trimming cost V 6 bases and J 7 bases; bases outside gene matches: 12. The CDR3 here is CASRRLAGGGEEQYF. CDR3 sequence (DNA): TGTGCCAGCAGAAGACTAGCGGGCGGAGGGGAAGAGCAGTACTTC.

V is TRBV18 and J is TRBJ1-1; 7 bases map to TRBD1. Germline trimming cut 3 bases from V and 7 bases from J; bases unmatched to any gene: 5. The CDR3 runs 13 residues. Germline-derived CDR1 and CDR2 are KGHSH and LQKENI. CDR3 coding DNA: TGTGCCAGCTCACCCCAGGGGGTAGGTGAAGCTTTCTTT. Encoded protein: CASSPQGVGEAFF.

CDR3 nucleotides: TGTGCCAGCAGTACCGACAGGGTCACAACAAATGAGCAGTTCTTC. Its translation: CASSTDRVTTNEQFF. V and J are TRBV27 and TRBJ2-1, with 7 bases lining up with TRBD1. Trimming at V came to 5 bases and at J to 7 bases, leaving 11 bases not matched to a gene. Germline V gene lookup returns CDR1 MNHEY and CDR2 SMNVEV (reference sequence). The CDR3 is made up of 15 amino acids.

V usage is TRBV5-1 and J usage is TRBJ1-1; no clear D. The V gene's germline CDR1 is SGHRS and CDR2 YFSETQ. The length of the CDR3 is 15 residues. V lost 5 bases, J lost 6 bases, and 20 bases lay in between. As DNA, the CDR3 is TGCGCCAGCAGGTCCATCCCCGGGTACGGCGCTGAAGCTTTCTTT. Amino acids: CASRSIPGYGAEAFF.